This T cell receptor (beta chain) appears in the sequencing data of a study of Ad26.COV2.S vaccination and SARS-CoV-2 variants. The treatment is: some 20 received Ad26.COV2.S at low or high dose, single or two shots; about 5 received placebo; per-sample allocation not given. Day 63 after the first injection of vaccine or placebo was the sampling time. Sequenced by immunoSEQ multiplex PCR; TCRdb stores in-frame clones only, minus some. This sample has some 300,000 clones, with roughly 84% found just once. Germline CDR1 and CDR2: SGHTA and FQGNSA. The CDR3 contains 15 residues. J was trimmed by 5 bases and V by 5 bases; bases with no gene match: 5.

The material was peripheral blood, obtained in a trial of Ad26.COV2.S vaccine versus placebo. The chain links TRBV7-2 to TRBJ2-2, with TRBD1 matching 10 bases. This TCR derives from a person aged 18 to 65 who received the Ad26.COV2.S COVID-19 vaccine or a placebo. CDR3 DNA: TGTGCCAGCAGCCTCGACAGGGGGCTAACCGGGGAGCTGTTTTTT. Amino acid sequence: CASSLDRGLTGELFF.